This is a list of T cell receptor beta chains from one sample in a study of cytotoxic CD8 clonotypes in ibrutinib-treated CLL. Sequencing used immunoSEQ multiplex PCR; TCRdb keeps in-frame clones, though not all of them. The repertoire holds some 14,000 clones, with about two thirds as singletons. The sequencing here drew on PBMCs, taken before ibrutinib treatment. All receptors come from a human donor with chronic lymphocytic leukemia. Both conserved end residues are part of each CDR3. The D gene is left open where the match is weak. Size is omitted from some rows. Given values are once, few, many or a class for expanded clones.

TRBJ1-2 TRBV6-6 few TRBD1 CASSYGVGQGERGYTF TGTGCCAGCAGTTACGGTGTTGGACAGGGGGAGCGTGGCTACACCTTC
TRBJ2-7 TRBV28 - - CASDSNYEQYF TGTGCCAGCGACAGTAACTACGAGCAGTACTTC
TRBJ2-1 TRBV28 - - CASSFFFRARRRGHEQFF TGTGCCAGCAGTTTTTTTTTCCGGGCACGGCGGCGGGGCCATGAGCAGTTCTTC
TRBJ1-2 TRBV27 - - CASRSEAGADYGYTF TGTGCCAGCAGATCTGAAGCAGGGGCTGACTATGGCTACACCTTC
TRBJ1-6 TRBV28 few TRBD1 CASGRDRNSPLHF TGTGCCAGCGGGCGGGACAGGAATTCACCCCTCCACTTT
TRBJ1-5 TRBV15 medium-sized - CATSRDNQPQHF TGTGCCACCAGCAGGGATAATCAGCCCCAGCATTTT
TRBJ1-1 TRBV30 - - CAWSETDTSGNTEAFF TGTGCCTGGAGTGAAACAGACACCTCAGGGAACACTGAAGCTTTCTTT
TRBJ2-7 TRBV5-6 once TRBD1 CASSLVRDRLHF TGTGCCAGCAGCTTGGTACGGGACAGGTTACACTTC
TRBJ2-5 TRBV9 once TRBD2 CASSALAGGTQYF TGTGCCAGCAGCGCCCTAGCGGGTGGGACCCAGTACTTC
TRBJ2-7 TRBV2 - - CATRRDGPYEQYF TGTGCCACAAGACGGGACGGGCCCTACGAGCAGTACTTC
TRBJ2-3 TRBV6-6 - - CAIQVLYTQYF TGTGCCATCCAAGTCCTGTATACGCAGTATTTT
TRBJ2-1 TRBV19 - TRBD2 CASRASGRGRVGNEQFF TGTGCCAGTCGGGCTAGCGGGAGGGGTCGTGTGGGCAATGAGCAGTTCTTC
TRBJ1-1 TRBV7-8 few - CASSFGAHTEAFF TGTGCCAGCAGCTTTGGGGCCCACACTGAAGCTTTCTTT
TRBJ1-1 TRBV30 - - CAGGTVNTEAFF TGTGCCGGGGGGACGGTAAACACTGAAGCTTTCTTT
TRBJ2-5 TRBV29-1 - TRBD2 CSVGGGLGTQYF TGCAGCGTTGGGGGGGGTTTGGGGACCCAGTACTTC
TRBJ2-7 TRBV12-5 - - CASGLVRLRRHEQYF TGTGCTAGTGGTTTGGTACGACTCAGGCGGCACGAGCAGTACTTC
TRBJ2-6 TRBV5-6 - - CASSQGRPSGANVLTF TGTGCCAGCAGCCAGGGCAGACCCTCTGGGGCCAACGTCCTGACTTTC
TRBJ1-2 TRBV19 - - CASSRRDGNYGYTF TGTGCCAGTAGTCGCCGGGACGGAAACTATGGCTACACCTTC
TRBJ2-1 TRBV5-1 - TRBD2 CASSLLAGGGDEQFF TGCGCCAGCAGCTTGCTGGCGGGAGGTGGGGATGAGCAGTTCTTC
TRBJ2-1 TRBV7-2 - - CASSPPWGVDEQFF TGTGCCAGCAGCCCCCCATGGGGGGTCGATGAGCAGTTCTTC
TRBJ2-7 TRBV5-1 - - CASSLGALNEQYF TGCGCCAGCAGCTTGGGGGCCCTTAACGAGCAGTACTTC
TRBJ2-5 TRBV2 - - CASSLLGRETQYF TGTGCCAGCAGTCTCCTAGGGCGGGAGACCCAGTACTTC
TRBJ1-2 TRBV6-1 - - CASSEVTVYGYTF TGTGCCAGCAGTGAAGTAACAGTCTATGGCTACACCTTC
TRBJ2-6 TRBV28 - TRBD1 CASALGTGLSGANVLTF TGTGCCAGCGCCCTCGGGACAGGGCTCTCTGGGGCCAACGTCCTGACTTTC
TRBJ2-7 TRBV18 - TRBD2 CASSPLGPLAGGGEQYF TGTGCCAGCTCACCACTCGGACCGCTCGCGGGAGGAGGCGAGCAGTACTTC
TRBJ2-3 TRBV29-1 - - CSVEDSGQWAGDTQYF TGCAGCGTTGAAGATAGTGGGCAGTGGGCGGGGGATACGCAGTATTTT
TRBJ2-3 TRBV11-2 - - CASSLGGFPSTDTQYF TGTGCCAGCAGCTTAGGGGGCTTCCCTAGCACAGATACGCAGTATTTT
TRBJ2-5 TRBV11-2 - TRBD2 CASSSGGAPHQETQYF TGTGCCAGCAGCTCGGGAGGGGCGCCCCATCAAGAGACCCAGTACTTC
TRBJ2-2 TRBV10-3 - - CASHGQATNTGELFF TGTGCCAGCCATGGGCAGGCCACGAACACCGGGGAGCTGTTTTTT
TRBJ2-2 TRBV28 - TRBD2 CASSLRGGVYTGELFF TGTGCCAGCAGCCTACGGGGGGGTGTCTACACCGGGGAGCTGTTTTTT
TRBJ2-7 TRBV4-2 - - CASSQGGYEQYF TGTGCCAGCAGCCAAGGAGGCTACGAGCAGTACTTC
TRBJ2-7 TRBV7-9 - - CASSLAGGPYEQYF TGTGCCAGCAGCTTAGCGGGGGGTCCCTACGAGCAGTACTTC